One and the same sample provided the 14 T cell receptor beta chains below, sequenced in a study of blood T cells in healthy people across ages (dated by TCRdb to about 2015). Libraries were prepared through 5' RACE. Instrument on record: Illumina HiSeq 2500. A second about 7 to 12 cycle PCR used a sample-barcoded 5' primer and a J-beta primer mix. Starting from the raw public reads, TCRdb applied fastp trimming at Q25, assembled clones with MiXCR and retained in-frame beta chains. Rows with a matching CDR3 protein are joined into one entry that keeps the most common DNA and genes. This sample gives some 670,000 distinct CDR3 sequences in total; about 50% of them show up just once. Clones ranked in the top ten supply roughly 12% of the sample. Sequencing was done on a sample of blood. These receptors all come from a woman of 80 years or more in good health.

This clonotype was detected many times. The chain carries TRBV12-3 or TRBV12-4 and TRBJ2-5; the D is unclear. The germline V and J ends were trimmed by 6 bases and 5 bases, with 7 bases remaining between them. The CDR3 spans 11 residues. CDR3 sequence reads: CASSRRETQYF. The CDR3 DNA is TGTGCCAGCAGCCGACGCGAGACCCAGTACTTC.

The CDR3 coding sequence is TGTGCCAGCAGCTTAGACGCTCCGGTCTACAATGAGCAGTACTTC. Amino acids: CASSLDAPVYNEQYF. The chain couples TRBV11-2 to TRBJ2-7; D ambiguous. This CDR3 contains 15 residues. Germline V gene data show CDR1 as SGHAT and CDR2 as FQNNGV. Trimming pared 0 bases from V and 7 bases from J, leaving 16 bases between.

In this sample, this clonotype turned up once. The chain recombines TRBV29-1 with TRBJ1-2; weak D call: TRBD1 (5 bases). CDR1 is SQVTM and CDR2 is ANQGSEA in the germline V gene. This CDR3 is built from 15 residues. The V end lost 1 base, the J end lost 7 bases, and 19 bases lay between the germline ends. CDR3 loop: CSVEVPDGARSGYTF. The CDR3, as DNA: TGCAGCGTTGAAGTCCCGGACGGGGCGAGAAGTGGCTACACCTTC.

As for this clonotype: A much larger clonotype is one base distant, so this may be a read error. The chain couples TRBV7-8 to TRBJ2-1; TRBD2 aligns across 16 bases. CDR3 length equals 18 residues. Germline V gene lookup returns CDR1 SGHVS and CDR2 FQNEAQ. CDR3 protein: CVSSLGSRGTSGGVEQFF. The CDR3, as DNA: TGTGTCAGCAGCTTGGGTTCAAGAGGGACTAGCGGGGGGGTTGAGCAGTTCTTC.

Regarding this clonotype: A much larger clone differs from this one at a single base, so this may be a read error. J is TRBJ1-1 and V is TRBV4-1, with 8 bases that match TRBD1. V was pared by 0 bases and J by 5 bases, with 5 bases of the junction left unmatched. Germline CDR1 is MGHRA and CDR2 is YSYEKL. The CDR3 covers 15 residues. The CDR3 DNA sequence: TGCGCCAGCAGCCAAGATAACAGGGGGGATACTGAAGCTTTCTTT. This encodes CASSQDNRGDTEAFF.

This clonotype was counted at least ten times. The chain uses TRBV28 and TRBJ2-7; maybe TRBD2 (6 bases). The CDR3 extends over 17 amino acids. Trimming pared 3 bases from V and 3 bases from J, leaving 21 bases between. The germline V gene has CDR1 MDHEN and CDR2 SYDVKM. The CDR3, as DNA: TGTGCCAGCAGTTTTAGGGGTAGAGCGGGCTCCGGCTACGAGCAGTACTTC. This codes for CASSFRGRAGSGYEQYF. Combining the CDR3 with reference TRBV28 and TRBJ2-7 gives the whole variable domain DVKVTQSSRYLVKRTGEKVFLECVQDMDHENMFWYRQDPGLGLRLIYFSYDVKMKEKGDIPEGYSVSREKKERFSLILESASTNQTSMYLCASSFRGRAGSGYEQYFGPGTRLTVT.

The CDR3 DNA is TGTGCCAGCAGCGTACCGGGGGGAGACAATGAGCAGTTCTTC. This encodes CASSVPGGDNEQFF. The chain has TRBV9 and TRBJ2-1; TRBD2 aligns across 7 bases. With 1 base clipped from V and 5 bases from J, the junction kept 3 bases outside the gene matches. The CDR3 is 14 residues long. Looked up from germline, CDR1 is SGDLS and CDR2 is YYNGEE. Based on the CDR3 plus reference TRBV9 and TRBJ2-1, the full variable domain is DSGVTQTPKHLITATGQRVTLRCSPRSGDLSVYWYQQSLDQGLQFLIQYYNGEERAKGNILERFSAQQFPDLHSELNLSSLELGDSALYFCASSVPGGDNEQFFGPGTRLTVL.

This clonotype was observed a few times. J is TRBJ1-6 and V is TRBV14; D not resolved. The length of the CDR3 is 17 residues. CDR1 and CDR2 from the germline V gene are SGHDN and FVKESK. V lost 4 bases to trimming and J lost 0 bases, with 13 bases between them. In nucleotides, the CDR3 is TGTGCCAGCAGCCGAGGGTCTTTAAGCTCCTATAATTCACCCCTCCACTTT. Its protein is CASSRGSLSSYNSPLHF.

In this sample, this clonotype turned up once. The genes are TRBV11-2 and TRBJ2-5; D is tentatively TRBD1 or TRBD2 (5 bases each). The J call is uncertain, as TRBJ2-7 better fits the DNA end. This CDR3 contains 15 residues. Germline V lookup: CDR1 SGHAT, CDR2 FQNNGV. CDR3 DNA sequence: TGTGCCAGCAGCTTAGAGCGTGGGACCAGCTACGAGCAGTACTTC. Residues: CASSLERGTSYEQYF.

The chain joins TRBV3-1 to TRBJ1-2; D unclear. The CDR3 is 11 residues long. The germline V gene has CDR1 LGHDT and CDR2 YNNKEL (reference sequence). V gave up 4 bases and J gave up 9 bases, with 9 bases separating them. The CDR3 here is CASSPGRSYTF. CDR3 nucleotide sequence: TGTGCCAGCAGCCCTGGCAGAAGCTACACCTTC.

This clonotype occurred a few times. The chain couples TRBV12-3 or TRBV12-4 to TRBJ1-4; D possibly corresponds to TRBD1 (5 bases). This CDR3 is built from 15 residues. Trimming took 4 bases from V and 8 from J, leaving 17 bases between them. The CDR3 loop is CASSWGTSGQEKLFF. CDR3 nucleotides: TGTGCCAGCAGTTGGGGGACGAGTGGGCAAGAAAAACTGTTTTTT.

This chain uses TRBV6-1 with TRBJ2-1; 10 bases line up with TRBD2. Trimming removed 5 bases from V and 4 bases from J; junction bases left unmatched: 11. Germline V gene data show CDR1 as MNHNS and CDR2 as SASEGT. The CDR3 consists of 17 residues. CDR3: CASSRTSGKRAYNEQFF. CDR3 coding DNA: TGTGCCAGCAGTCGTACTAGCGGGAAGAGGGCTTACAATGAGCAGTTCTTC.

This clonotype was detected ten times or more. This chain links TRBV12-3 or TRBV12-4 with TRBJ2-5; possible D gene TRBD2, 7 bases. Deletions cut 7 bases from V and 5 bases from J, with 17 bases between. This CDR3 has 14 amino acids. CDR3 protein: CASTRGGGAETQYF. The CDR3, as DNA: TGTGCCAGCACTCGAGGGGGGGGCGCGGAGACCCAGTACTTC.

This clonotype was seen a single time. The chain is built from TRBV20-1 and TRBJ2-7, with D perhaps TRBD1 or TRBD2 (6 bases each). This CDR3 is 14 amino acids long. CDR1 and CDR2 from the germline V gene are DFQATT and SNEGSKA (reference sequence). The V end lost 2 bases, the J end lost 3 bases, and 14 bases lay between the germline ends. Here the CDR3 reads CSARNPQGGYEQYF. The CDR3 DNA reads as TGCAGTGCTAGAAATCCACAGGGAGGCTACGAGCAGTACTTC.